This TCR beta chain emerged from a study of shared clonotypes between healthy human individuals. For each subset, genomic DNA was distributed in equal portions over several immunoSEQ plates. Some clones are missing from TCRdb's copy, which holds only in-frame ones; the method was immunoSEQ multiplex PCR. The repertoire includes 450,000 to 600,000 clones, approximately 85% of them detected once, and 10% to 15% sits in the top ten. CDR1 and CDR2 (germline): PRHDT, FYEKMQ (reference sequence). The CDR3 runs 14 residues. The J segment lost 5 bases and the V segment lost 5 bases, leaving 7 bases of the junction unmatched.

The chain carries TRBV13 and TRBJ2-5, with 8 bases fitting TRBD2. Material for sequencing was PBMCs. The TCR comes from a middle-aged woman in good health. Some clones in this sample may be carry-over from other donors' samples. The CDR3 is CASSLGRAAETQYF. The CDR3 region has the DNA TGTGCCAGCAGCCTCGGGAGGGCCGCCGAGACCCAGTACTTC.